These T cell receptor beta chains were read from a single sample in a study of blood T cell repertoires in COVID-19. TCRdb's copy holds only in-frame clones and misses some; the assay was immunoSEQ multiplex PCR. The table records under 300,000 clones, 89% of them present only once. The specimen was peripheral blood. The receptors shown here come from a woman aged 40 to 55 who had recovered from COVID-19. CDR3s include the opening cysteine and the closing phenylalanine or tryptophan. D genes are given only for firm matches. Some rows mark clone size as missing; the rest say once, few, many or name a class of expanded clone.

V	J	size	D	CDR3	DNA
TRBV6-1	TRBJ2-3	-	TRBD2	CASSARGGGLASDTQYF	TGTGCCAGCAGTGCGAGAGGGGGGGGACTAGCTTCAGATACGCAGTATTTT
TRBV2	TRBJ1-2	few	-	CASSPGTPNYGYTF	TGTGCCAGCAGTCCCGGGACACCGAACTATGGCTACACCTTC
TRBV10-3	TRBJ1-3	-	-	CAISEQGSGNTIYF	TGTGCCATCAGTGAACAGGGCTCTGGAAACACCATATATTTT
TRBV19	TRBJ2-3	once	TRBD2	CASSILAGGPDTQYF	TGTGCCAGTAGTATATTAGCGGGGGGGCCAGATACGCAGTATTTT
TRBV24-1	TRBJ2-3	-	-	CATSDRGDSRTDTQYF	TGTGCCACCAGTGATAGGGGGGACAGTAGGACAGATACGCAGTATTTT
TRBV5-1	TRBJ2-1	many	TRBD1	CASSLEPTGGNEQFF	TGCGCCAGCAGCCTAGAACCGACAGGGGGCAATGAGCAGTTCTTC
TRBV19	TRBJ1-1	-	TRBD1	CASTVPQLGQDEAFF	TGTGCCAGTACCGTACCCCAACTCGGACAGGATGAAGCTTTCTTT
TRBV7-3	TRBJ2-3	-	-	CASSSVGDTQYF	TGTGCCAGCAGCTCGGTTGGAGATACGCAGTATTTT
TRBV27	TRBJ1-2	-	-	CASSPSGSNYGYTF	TGTGCCAGCAGTCCTTCAGGTTCTAACTATGGCTACACCTTC
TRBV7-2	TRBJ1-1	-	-	CASSHRTGVWNTEAFF	TGTGCCAGCAGCCACCGAACGGGGGTGTGGAACACTGAAGCTTTCTTT
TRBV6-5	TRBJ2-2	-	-	CASSYRTDYTGELFF	TGTGCCAGCAGTTACCGGACAGATTACACCGGGGAGCTGTTTTTT
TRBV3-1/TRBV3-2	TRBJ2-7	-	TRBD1	CASSQVPDREDEQYF	TGTGCCAGCAGCCAAGTTCCGGACAGGGAGGACGAGCAGTACTTC
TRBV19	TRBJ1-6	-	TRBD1	CASSAPDRGYSPLHF	TGTGCCAGTAGTGCTCCGGACAGGGGCTACTCACCCCTCCACTTT
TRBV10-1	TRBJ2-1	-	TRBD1	CASSEDRDRGRYEQFF	TGCGCCAGCAGTGAGGACCGGGACAGGGGAAGGTATGAGCAGTTCTTC
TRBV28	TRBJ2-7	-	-	CASSPPRQVPYEQYF	TGTGCCAGCAGCCCGCCCCGACAGGTCCCCTACGAGCAGTACTTC
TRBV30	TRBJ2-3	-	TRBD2	CAWSPGGDTQYF	TGTGCCTGGAGTCCGGGGGGGGATACGCAGTATTTT
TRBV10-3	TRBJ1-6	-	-	CAISDRGQWDNSPLHF	TGTGCCATCAGTGACCGAGGACAGTGGGATAATTCACCCCTCCACTTT
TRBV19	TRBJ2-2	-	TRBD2	CASSMGGNGELFF	TGTGCCAGTAGTATGGGAGGGAACGGGGAGCTGTTTTTT
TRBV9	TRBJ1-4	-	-	CASTPNRVEKLFF	TGTGCCAGCACCCCGAACAGGGTCGAAAAACTGTTTTTT
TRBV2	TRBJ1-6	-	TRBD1	CASSGQGARSPLHF	TGTGCCAGCAGTGGACAGGGTGCGAGATCACCCCTCCACTTT
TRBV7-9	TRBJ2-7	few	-	CASSFLEVERSYEQYF	TGTGCCAGCAGCTTCCTGGAGGTCGAGCGGTCCTACGAGCAGTACTTC
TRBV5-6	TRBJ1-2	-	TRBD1	CASSWGQGADVSYGYTF	TGTGCCAGCAGCTGGGGACAGGGGGCAGATGTAAGCTATGGCTACACCTTC
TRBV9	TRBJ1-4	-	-	CASSQGGSSEKLFF	TGTGCCAGCAGCCAGGGAGGATCTAGTGAAAAACTGTTTTTT
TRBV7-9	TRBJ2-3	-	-	CASSLATGSTDTQYF	TGTGCCAGCAGCTTAGCCACAGGGAGTACAGATACGCAGTATTTT
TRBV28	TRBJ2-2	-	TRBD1	CASNQGDDTGELFF	TGTGCCAGTAACCAGGGGGATGACACCGGGGAGCTGTTTTTT
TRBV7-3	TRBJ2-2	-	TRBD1	CASSLRTGEAGELFF	TGTGCCAGCAGCTTACGGACAGGGGAGGCCGGGGAGCTGTTTTTT
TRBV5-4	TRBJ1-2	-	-	CASSLGRNYGYTF	TGTGCCAGCAGCTTGGGGCGGAACTATGGCTACACCTTC
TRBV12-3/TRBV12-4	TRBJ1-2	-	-	CASSQNYGYTF	TGTGCCAGCAGTCAGAACTATGGCTACACCTTC
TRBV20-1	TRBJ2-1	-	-	CSAQTSNEQFF	TGCAGTGCCCAAACTAGCAATGAGCAGTTCTTC
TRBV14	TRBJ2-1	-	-	CASSPYGSPDNEQFF	TGTGCCAGCAGCCCGTACGGTTCCCCTGACAATGAGCAGTTCTTC
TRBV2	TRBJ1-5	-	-	CASTGGGQPQHF	TGTGCCAGCACCGGGGGGGGGCAGCCCCAGCATTTT
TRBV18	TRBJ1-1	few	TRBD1	CASSPGQDQIEAFF	TGTGCCAGCTCGCCTGGACAGGACCAGATTGAAGCTTTCTTT
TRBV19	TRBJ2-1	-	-	CASRTQPSSYNEQFF	TGTGCCAGTAGGACACAACCCAGCTCCTACAATGAGCAGTTCTTC
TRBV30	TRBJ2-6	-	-	CAWKGQTNPGANVLTF	TGTGCCTGGAAAGGGCAGACTAACCCTGGGGCCAACGTCCTGACTTTC
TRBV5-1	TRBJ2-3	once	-	CASSLLGTDTQYF	TGCGCCAGCAGCCTACTAGGGACAGATACGCAGTATTTT
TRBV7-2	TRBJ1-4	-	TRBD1	CASSFQGATNEKLFF	TGTGCCAGCAGCTTTCAGGGGGCGACTAATGAAAAACTGTTTTTT
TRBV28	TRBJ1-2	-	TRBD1	CASSLLQGVVYGYTF	TGTGCCAGCAGTTTATTACAGGGGGTAGTATATGGCTACACCTTC
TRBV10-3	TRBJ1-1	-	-	CAIRGTVNTEAFF	TGTGCCATCCGCGGGACGGTGAACACTGAAGCTTTCTTT
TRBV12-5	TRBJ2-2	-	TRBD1	CASGRLQGYTGELFF	TGTGCTAGTGGGCGCCTACAGGGGTACACCGGGGAGCTGTTTTTT
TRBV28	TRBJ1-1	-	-	CASSPTGRNTEAFF	TGTGCCAGCAGTCCTACAGGGAGAAACACTGAAGCTTTCTTT
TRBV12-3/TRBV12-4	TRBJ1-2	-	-	CATTAEGDYGYTF	TGTGCCACCACGGCAGAGGGAGACTATGGCTACACCTTC
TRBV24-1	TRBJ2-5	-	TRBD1	CATSDSSRQGVSETQYF	TGTGCCACCAGTGATTCAAGTCGACAGGGTGTGAGCGAGACCCAGTACTTC
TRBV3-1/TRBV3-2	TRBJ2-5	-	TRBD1	CASSQGDRGPTQYF	TGTGCCAGCAGCCAGGGGGACAGGGGGCCGACCCAGTACTTC
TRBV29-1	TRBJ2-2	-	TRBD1	CSVEDRVNTGELFF	TGCAGCGTTGAGGACAGGGTAAACACCGGGGAGCTGTTTTTT
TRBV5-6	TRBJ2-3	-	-	CASNVLDRYADTQYF	TGTGCCAGCAACGTCCTTGACAGGTATGCAGATACGCAGTATTTT
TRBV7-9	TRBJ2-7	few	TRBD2	CASSHPSGGSGEQYF	TGTGCCAGCAGCCATCCTAGCGGGGGGTCTGGCGAGCAGTACTTC
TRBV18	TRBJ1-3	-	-	CASSPDSFSGNTIYF	TGTGCCAGCTCACCGGACTCCTTCTCTGGAAACACCATATATTTT
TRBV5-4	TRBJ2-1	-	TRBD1	CASSKPDRGNYNEQFF	TGTGCCAGCAGTAAACCCGACAGGGGTAACTACAATGAGCAGTTCTTC
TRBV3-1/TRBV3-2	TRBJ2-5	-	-	CASSLASLEETQYF	TGTGCCAGCAGCCTAGCTTCACTCGAAGAGACCCAGTACTTC
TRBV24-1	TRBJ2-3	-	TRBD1	CATGTGETDTQYF	TGTGCCACCGGGACAGGGGAGACAGATACGCAGTATTTT
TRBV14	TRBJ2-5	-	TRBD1	CASSQTGGQETQYF	TGTGCCAGCAGCCAGACAGGGGGCCAAGAGACCCAGTACTTC
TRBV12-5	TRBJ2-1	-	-	CASGFYGSNEQFF	TGTGCTAGTGGTTTTTACGGGAGTAATGAGCAGTTCTTC